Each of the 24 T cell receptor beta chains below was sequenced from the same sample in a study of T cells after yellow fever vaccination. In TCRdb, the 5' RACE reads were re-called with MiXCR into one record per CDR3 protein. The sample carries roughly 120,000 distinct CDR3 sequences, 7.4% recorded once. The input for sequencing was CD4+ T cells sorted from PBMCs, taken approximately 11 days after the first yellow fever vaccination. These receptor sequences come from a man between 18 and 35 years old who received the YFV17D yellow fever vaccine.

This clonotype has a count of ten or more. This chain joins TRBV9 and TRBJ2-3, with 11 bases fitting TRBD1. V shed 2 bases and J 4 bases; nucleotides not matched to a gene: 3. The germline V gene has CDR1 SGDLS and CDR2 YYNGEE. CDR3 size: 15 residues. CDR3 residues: CASSVGTGGPDTQYF. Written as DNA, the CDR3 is TGTGCCAGCAGCGTGGGGACAGGGGGACCAGATACGCAGTATTTT.

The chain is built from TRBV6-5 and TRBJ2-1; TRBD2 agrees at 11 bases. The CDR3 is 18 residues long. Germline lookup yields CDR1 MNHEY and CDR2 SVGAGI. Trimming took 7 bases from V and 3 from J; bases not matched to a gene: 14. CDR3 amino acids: CASTSGSGGAGDYNEQFF. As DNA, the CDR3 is TGTGCCAGCACCTCGGGTAGCGGGGGGGCCGGAGACTACAATGAGCAGTTCTTC.

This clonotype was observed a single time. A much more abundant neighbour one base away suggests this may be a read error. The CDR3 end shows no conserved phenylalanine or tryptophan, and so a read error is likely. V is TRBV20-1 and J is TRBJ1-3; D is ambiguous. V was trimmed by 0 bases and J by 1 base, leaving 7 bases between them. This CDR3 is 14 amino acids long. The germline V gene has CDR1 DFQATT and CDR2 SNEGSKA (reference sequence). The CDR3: CSARDSGSGNTIYL. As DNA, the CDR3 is TGCAGTGCTAGAGATTCCGGGTCTGGAAACACCATATATCTT.

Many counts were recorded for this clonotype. This CDR3 is CASRWTSGETGELFF. The CDR3 DNA is TGTGCCAGCAGGTGGACTAGCGGGGAGACCGGGGAGCTGTTTTTT. J is TRBJ2-2 and V is TRBV11-1; 12 bases are a match to TRBD2. The V segment lost 6 bases and the J segment 5 bases; nucleotides outside the gene matches: 4. Germline V gene sequence: CDR1 SGHAT, CDR2 FQDESV (reference sequence). The CDR3 loop spans 15 amino acids. Supplemented by reference TRBV11-1 and TRBJ2-2, the full variable domain reads EAEVAQSPRYKITEKSQAVAFWCDPISGHATLYWYRQILGQGPELLVQFQDESVVDDSQLPKDRFSAERLKGVDSTLKIQPAELGDSAMYLCASRWTSGETGELFFGEGSRLTVL.

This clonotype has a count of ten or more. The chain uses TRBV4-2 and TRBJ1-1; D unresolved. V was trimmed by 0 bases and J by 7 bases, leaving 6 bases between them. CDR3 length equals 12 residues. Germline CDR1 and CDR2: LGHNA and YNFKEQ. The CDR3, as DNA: TGTGCCAGCAGCCAAGATTTTGTTGAAGCTTTCTTT. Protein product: CASSQDFVEAFF.

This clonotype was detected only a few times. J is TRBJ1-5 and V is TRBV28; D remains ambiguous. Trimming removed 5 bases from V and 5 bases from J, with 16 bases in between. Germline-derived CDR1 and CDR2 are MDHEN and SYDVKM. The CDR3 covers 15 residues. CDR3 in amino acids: CASSPPYLGDQPQHF. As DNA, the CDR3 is TGTGCCAGCAGTCCTCCCTATTTGGGAGATCAGCCCCAGCATTTT.

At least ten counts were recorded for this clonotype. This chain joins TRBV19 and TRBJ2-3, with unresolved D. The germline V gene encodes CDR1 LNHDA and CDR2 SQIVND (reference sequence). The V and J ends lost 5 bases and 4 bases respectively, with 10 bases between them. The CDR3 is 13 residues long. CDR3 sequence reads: CASSLGFSDTQYF. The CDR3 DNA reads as TGTGCCAGTAGTCTAGGTTTTTCAGATACGCAGTATTTT.

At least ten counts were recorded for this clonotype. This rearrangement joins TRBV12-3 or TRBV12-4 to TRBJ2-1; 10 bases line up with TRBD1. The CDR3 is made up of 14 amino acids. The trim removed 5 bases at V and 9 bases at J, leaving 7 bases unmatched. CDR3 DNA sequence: TGTGCCAGCAGTCCGGGACAGGGGATGGGTGAGCAGTTCTTC. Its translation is CASSPGQGMGEQFF.

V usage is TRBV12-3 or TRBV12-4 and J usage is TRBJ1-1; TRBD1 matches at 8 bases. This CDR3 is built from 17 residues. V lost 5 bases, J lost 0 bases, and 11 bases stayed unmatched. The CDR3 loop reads CASSRQGRNFVNTEAFF. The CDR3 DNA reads TGTGCCAGCAGTCGACAGGGGAGGAATTTCGTGAACACTGAAGCTTTCTTT.

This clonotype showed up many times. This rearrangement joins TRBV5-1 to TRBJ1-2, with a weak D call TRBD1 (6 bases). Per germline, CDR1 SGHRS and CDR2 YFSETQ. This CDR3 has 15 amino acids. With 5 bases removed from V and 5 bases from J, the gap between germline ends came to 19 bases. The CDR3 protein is CASSSGQLGEYGYTF. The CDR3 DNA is TGCGCCAGCAGTTCCGGACAGCTGGGGGAATATGGCTACACCTTC. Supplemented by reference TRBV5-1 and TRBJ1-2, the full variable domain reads KAGVTQTPRYLIKTRGQQVTLSCSPISGHRSVSWYQQTPGQGLQFLFEYFSETQRNKGNFPGRFSGRQFSNSRSEMNVSTLELGDSALYLCASSSGQLGEYGYTFGSGTRLTVV.

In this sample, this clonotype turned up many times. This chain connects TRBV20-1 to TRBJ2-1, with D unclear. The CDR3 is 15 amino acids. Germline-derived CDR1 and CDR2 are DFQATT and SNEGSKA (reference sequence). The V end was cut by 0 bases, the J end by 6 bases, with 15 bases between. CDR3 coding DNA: TGCAGTGCTAGAGATGGCCGGGTTATCAGCAATGAGCAGTTCTTC. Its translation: CSARDGRVISNEQFF.

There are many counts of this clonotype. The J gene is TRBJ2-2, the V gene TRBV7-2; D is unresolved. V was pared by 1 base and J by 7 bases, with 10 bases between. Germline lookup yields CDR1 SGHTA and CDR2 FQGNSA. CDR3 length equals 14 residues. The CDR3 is CASSLEAGSGELFF. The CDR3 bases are TGTGCCAGCAGCTTAGAGGCCGGTAGCGGGGAGCTGTTTTTT.

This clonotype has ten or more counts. This CDR3 reads CASSLMGGEETQYF. CDR3 coding DNA: TGTGCCAGCAGCTTAATGGGTGGGGAAGAGACCCAGTACTTC. This chain joins TRBV7-9 and TRBJ2-5; D call uncertain. Trimming pared 2 bases from V and 3 bases from J, leaving 10 bases between. The CDR3 totals 14 residues. Germline-derived CDR1 and CDR2 are SEHNR and FQNEAQ (reference sequence).

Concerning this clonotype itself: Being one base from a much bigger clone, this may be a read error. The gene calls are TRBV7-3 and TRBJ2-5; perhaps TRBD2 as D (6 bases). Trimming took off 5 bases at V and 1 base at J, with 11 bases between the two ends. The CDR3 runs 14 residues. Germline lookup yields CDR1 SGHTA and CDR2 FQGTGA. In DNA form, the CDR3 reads TGTGCCAGCAGCCCTCTGGAGGGCCAAGAGACCCAGTACTTC. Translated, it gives CASSPLEGQETQYF.

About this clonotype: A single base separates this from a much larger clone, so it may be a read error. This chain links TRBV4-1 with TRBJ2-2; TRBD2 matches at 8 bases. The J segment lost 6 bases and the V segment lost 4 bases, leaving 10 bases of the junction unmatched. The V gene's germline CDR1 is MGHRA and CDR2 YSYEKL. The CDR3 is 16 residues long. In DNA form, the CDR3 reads TGCGCCAGCAGCCCAGGGATGGCGCGGGGGGCCGGGGAGCTGTTTTTT. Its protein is CASSPGMARGAGELFF.

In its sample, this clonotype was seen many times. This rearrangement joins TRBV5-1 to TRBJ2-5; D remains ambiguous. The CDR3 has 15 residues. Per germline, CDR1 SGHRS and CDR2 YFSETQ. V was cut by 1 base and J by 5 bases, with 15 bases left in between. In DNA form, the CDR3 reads TGCGCCAGCAGCTTGAGATTCAGTGGTAAGGAGACCCAGTACTTC. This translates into CASSLRFSGKETQYF.

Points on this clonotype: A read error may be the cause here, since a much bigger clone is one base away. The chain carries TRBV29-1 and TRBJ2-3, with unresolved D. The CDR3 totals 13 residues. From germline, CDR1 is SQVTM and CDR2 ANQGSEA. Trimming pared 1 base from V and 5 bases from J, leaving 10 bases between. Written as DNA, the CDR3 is TGCAGCGTTGAAGGGACCCGTCTAGATACGCAGTATTTT. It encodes CSVEGTRLDTQYF.

CDR3 sequence reads: CAISRAPGIPPEYF. The CDR3 bases are TGTGCGATATCCAGGGCACCCGGAATCCCCCCGGAGTACTTC. The chain links TRBV2 to TRBJ2-5; weak D call: TRBD1 (5 bases). The CDR3 covers 14 residues. CDR1 is SNHLY, CDR2 FYNNEI, per germline.

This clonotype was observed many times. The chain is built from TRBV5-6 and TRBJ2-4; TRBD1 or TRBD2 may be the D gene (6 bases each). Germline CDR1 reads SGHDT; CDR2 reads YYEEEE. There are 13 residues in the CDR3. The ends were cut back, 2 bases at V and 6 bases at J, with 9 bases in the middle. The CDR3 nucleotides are TGTGCCAGCAGCTTTAAGGGGGGAAACATTCAGTACTTC. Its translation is CASSFKGGNIQYF.

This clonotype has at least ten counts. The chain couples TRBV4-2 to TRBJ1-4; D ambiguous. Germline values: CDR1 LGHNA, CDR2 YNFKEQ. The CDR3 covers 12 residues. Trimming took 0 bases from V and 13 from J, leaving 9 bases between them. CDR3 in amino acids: CASSQDTVSLFF. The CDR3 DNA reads TGTGCCAGCAGCCAAGATACGGTATCACTGTTTTTT.

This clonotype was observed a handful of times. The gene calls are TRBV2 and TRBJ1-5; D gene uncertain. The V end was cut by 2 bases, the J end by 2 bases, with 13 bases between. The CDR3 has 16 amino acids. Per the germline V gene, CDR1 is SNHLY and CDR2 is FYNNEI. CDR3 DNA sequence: TGTGCCAGCAGTGAAATTGAATGGGAGGGCAATCAGCCCCAGCATTTT. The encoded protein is CASSEIEWEGNQPQHF.

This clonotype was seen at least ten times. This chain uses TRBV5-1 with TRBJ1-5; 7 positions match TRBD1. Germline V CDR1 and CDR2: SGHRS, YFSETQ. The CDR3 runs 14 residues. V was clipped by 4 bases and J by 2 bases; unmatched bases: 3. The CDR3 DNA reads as TGCGCCAGCAGCAGCGGACAGGGCAATCAGCCCCAGCATTTT. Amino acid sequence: CASSSGQGNQPQHF.

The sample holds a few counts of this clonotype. The CDR3 sequence is CASSLAGGPNQPQHF. The DNA for the CDR3 is TGTGCCAGCAGCTTGGCAGGGGGGCCCAATCAGCCCCAGCATTTT. The rearrangement joins TRBV5-4 to TRBJ1-5, with 7 bases matching TRBD1. Per germline, CDR1 SGHNT and CDR2 YYREEE (reference sequence). Losses at the gene ends were 0 bases for V and 3 bases for J; bases not matched to a gene: 3. The CDR3 length is 15 residues.

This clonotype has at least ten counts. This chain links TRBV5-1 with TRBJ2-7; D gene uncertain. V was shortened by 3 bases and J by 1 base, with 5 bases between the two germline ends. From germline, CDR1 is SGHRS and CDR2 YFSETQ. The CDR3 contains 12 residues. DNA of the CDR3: TGCGCCAGCAGCTCGGAATCCTACGAGCAGTACTTC. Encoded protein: CASSSESYEQYF.